The next 10 T cell receptor beta chains were all read from a single sample in a study of T cells in Graves' hyperthyroidism and ophthalmopathy (dated by TCRdb to about 2019). The library came from multiplex PCR. Sequencer: Illumina HiSeq 2000. The TCR beta CDR3 regions were amplified from the RNA transcripts. The TCR CDR3 was subjected to a first round of RT-PCR using the HTBI primer set and the Qiagen OneStep RT-PCR kit. The public reads were reanalyzed by TCRdb: fastp trimming at Q25, MiXCR alignment, in-frame beta chains only. Each record represents a unique CDR3 protein, reported with the most common genes and DNA among its rows. This sample has 550,000 to 850,000 distinct CDR3 sequences in its table, and 15% to 20% of those were observed once. 16% of the sample lies in the top ten. The sequenced sample was blood. These receptors were collected from a woman aged 45-65 years with Graves' hyperthyroidism that later progressed to Graves' ophthalmopathy.

A word on this clonotype: Just one base apart from a much larger clone, this may be a read error. V gene TRBV5-1 combines with J gene TRBJ2-1, with 7 bases lining up with TRBD2. J gave up 15 bases and V 7 bases, and 13 bases lay outside the gene matches. There are 12 residues in the CDR3. CDR1 and CDR2 from the germline V gene are SGHRS and YFSETQ. CDR3 sequence (DNA): TGCGCCAGCTACGCTAACGGGGGGACGTTGTTCTTC. It specifies CASYANGGTLFF.

The chain is built from TRBV20-1 and TRBJ1-5; 12 nucleotides agree with TRBD1. Losses at the gene ends were 4 bases for V and 10 bases for J; bases not matched to a gene: 5. From germline, CDR1 is DFQATT and CDR2 SNEGSKA (reference sequence). This CDR3 spans 13 amino acids. The CDR3 reads CSAKGTGGEPQHF. The CDR3 bases are TGCAGTGCTAAGGGGACAGGGGGCGAACCCCAGCATTTT.

This chain joins TRBV5-1 and TRBJ2-3, with 7 positions matching TRBD1. The V segment lost 2 bases and the J segment 0 bases; nucleotides outside the gene matches: 6. CDR1 and CDR2 (germline): SGHRS, YFSETQ. The CDR3 length is 16 residues. Written as DNA, the CDR3 is TGCGCCAGCAGCTTAGGGGGCGACCCTAGCACAGATACGCAGTATTTT. As protein: CASSLGGDPSTDTQYF.

This clonotype was counted ten times or more. V and J are TRBV3-1 and TRBJ2-7; D unresolved. Germline CDR1 LGHDT, CDR2 YNNKEL (reference sequence). V dropped 0 bases and J dropped 7 bases, with 10 bases sitting between them. The CDR3 is 13 residues long. CDR3 sequence reads: CASSQDSTVEQYF. The CDR3 bases are TGTGCCAGCAGCCAAGATAGCACAGTTGAGCAGTACTTC.

This clonotype was found a few times. The chain recombines TRBV12-3 or TRBV12-4 with TRBJ2-1; maybe TRBD1 (6 bases). The CDR3 has 14 residues. V was trimmed by 3 bases and J by 7 bases, leaving 13 bases between them. The CDR3 region is CASSFDRRRNEQFF. CDR3 bases: TGTGCCAGCAGTTTTGACAGGAGGAGGAATGAGCAGTTCTTC.

This clonotype appeared many times. The chain has TRBV6-1 and TRBJ2-5; 10 bases map to TRBD2. J gave up 2 bases and V 5 bases, and 20 bases lay outside the gene matches. Germline CDR1 is MNHNS and CDR2 is SASEGT. This CDR3 has 20 residues. CDR3 region: CASSYIGQRGGNFHQETQYF. The CDR3 coding sequence is TGTGCCAGCAGTTATATAGGACAGCGGGGGGGAAATTTCCATCAAGAGACCCAGTACTTC.

V gene TRBV20-1 combines with J gene TRBJ2-1; no clear D gene. The CDR3 contains 10 residues. CDR1 and CDR2 (germline): DFQATT, SNEGSKA (reference sequence). Deletions cut 3 bases from V and 7 bases from J, with 4 bases between. CDR3: CSASWNEQFF. In DNA, the CDR3 is TGCAGTGCTAGCTGGAATGAGCAGTTCTTC.

This clonotype has a handful of counts. The chain uses TRBV15 and TRBJ1-2; TRBD1 aligns across 10 bases. The CDR3 loop spans 17 amino acids. Germline V lookup: CDR1 LNHNV, CDR2 YYDKDF (reference sequence). V trimming: 2 bases; J trimming: 5 bases; junction bases outside the gene matches: 11. CDR3 nucleotides: TGTGCCACCAGCAGAATCCCGGGACAGGGGCTCCCTTATGGCTACACCTTC. Protein: CATSRIPGQGLPYGYTF.

The CDR3 sequence: CASSIGDAETQYF. CDR3 sequence (DNA): TGCGCCAGCAGTATAGGGGATGCGGAGACCCAGTACTTC. The chain carries TRBV10-1 and TRBJ2-5, with D possibly matching TRBD1 (5 bases). CDR3 length: 13 residues. V was cut by 5 bases and J by 5 bases, with 12 bases left in between. Germline lookup yields CDR1 WNHNN and CDR2 SYGVQD (reference sequence).

In this sample, this clonotype turned up many times. V gene TRBV11-2 combines with J gene TRBJ1-2, with TRBD1 matching 9 bases. V shed 2 bases and J 2 bases; nucleotides not matched to a gene: 3. In germline, CDR1 is SGHAT, CDR2 FQNNGV. CDR3 length: 15 residues. In DNA form, the CDR3 reads TGTGCCAGCAGCTTAATGGGACAGGGCAACTATGGCTACACCTTC. Its translation: CASSLMGQGNYGYTF.